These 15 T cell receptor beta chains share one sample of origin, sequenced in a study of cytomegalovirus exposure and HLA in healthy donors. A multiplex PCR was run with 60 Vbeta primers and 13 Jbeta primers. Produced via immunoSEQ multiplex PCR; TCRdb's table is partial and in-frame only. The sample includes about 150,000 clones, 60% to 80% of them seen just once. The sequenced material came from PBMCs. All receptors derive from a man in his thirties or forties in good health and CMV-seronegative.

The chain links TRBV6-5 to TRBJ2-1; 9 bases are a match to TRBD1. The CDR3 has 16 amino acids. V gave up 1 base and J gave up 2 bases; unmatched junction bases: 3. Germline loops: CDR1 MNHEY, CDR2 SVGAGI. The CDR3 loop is CASSYYRDRAYNEQFF. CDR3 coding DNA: TGTGCCAGCAGTTACTATCGGGACAGGGCCTACAATGAGCAGTTCTTC.

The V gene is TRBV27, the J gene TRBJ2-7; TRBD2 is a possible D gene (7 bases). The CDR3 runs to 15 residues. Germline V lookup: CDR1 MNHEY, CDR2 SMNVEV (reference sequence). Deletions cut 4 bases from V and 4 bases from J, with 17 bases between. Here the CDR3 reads CASSYQGGGGYEQYF. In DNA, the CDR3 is TGTGCCAGCAGTTACCAAGGAGGGGGAGGGTACGAGCAGTACTTC.

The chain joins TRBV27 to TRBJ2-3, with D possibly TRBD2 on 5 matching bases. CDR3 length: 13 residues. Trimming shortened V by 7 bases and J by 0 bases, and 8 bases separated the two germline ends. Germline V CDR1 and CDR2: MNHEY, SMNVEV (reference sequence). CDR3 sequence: CASTGGSTDTQYF. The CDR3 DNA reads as TGTGCCAGCACCGGCGGGAGCACAGATACGCAGTATTTT.

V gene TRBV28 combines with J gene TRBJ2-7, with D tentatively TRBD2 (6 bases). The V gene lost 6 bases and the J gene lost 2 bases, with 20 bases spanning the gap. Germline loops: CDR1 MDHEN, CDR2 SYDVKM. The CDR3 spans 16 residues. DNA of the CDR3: TGTGCCAGCAGCAACACCAGGACTATTCAAACCTACGAGCAGTACTTC. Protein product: CASSNTRTIQTYEQYF.

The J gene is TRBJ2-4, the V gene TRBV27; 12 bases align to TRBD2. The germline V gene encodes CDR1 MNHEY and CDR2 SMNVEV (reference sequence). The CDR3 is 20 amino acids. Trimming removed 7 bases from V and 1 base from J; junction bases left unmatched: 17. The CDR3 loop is CASTSRLAGGPGSAKNIQYF. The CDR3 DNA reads TGTGCCAGCACCTCGCGGCTAGCGGGAGGGCCTGGCTCGGCCAAAAACATTCAGTACTTC.

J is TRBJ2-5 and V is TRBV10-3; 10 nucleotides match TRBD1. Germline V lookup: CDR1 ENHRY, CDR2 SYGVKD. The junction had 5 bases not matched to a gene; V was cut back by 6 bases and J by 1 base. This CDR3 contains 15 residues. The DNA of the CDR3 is TGTGCCATCAGCTCCGGGACAGGGGCCCAAGAGACCCAGTACTTC. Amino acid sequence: CAISSGTGAQETQYF.

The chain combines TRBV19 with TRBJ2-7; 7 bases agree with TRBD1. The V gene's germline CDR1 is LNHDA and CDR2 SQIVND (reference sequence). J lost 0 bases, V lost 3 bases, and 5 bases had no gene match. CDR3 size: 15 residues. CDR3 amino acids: CASSISRDSSYEQYF. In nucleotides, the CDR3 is TGTGCCAGTAGTATTTCTCGGGACAGCTCCTACGAGCAGTACTTC. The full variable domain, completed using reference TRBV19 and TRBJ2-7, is DGGITQSPKYLFRKEGQNVTLSCEQNLNHDAMYWYRQDPGQGLRLIYYSQIVNDFQKGDIAEGYSVSREKKESFPLTVTSAQKNPTAFYLCASSISRDSSYEQYFGPGTRLTVT.

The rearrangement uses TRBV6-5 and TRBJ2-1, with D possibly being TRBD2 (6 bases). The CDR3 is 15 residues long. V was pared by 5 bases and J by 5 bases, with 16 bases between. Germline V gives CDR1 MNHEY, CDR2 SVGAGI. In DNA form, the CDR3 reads TGTGCCAGCAGTCGTATCCTAGCGCCCCACAATGAGCAGTTCTTC. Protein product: CASSRILAPHNEQFF.

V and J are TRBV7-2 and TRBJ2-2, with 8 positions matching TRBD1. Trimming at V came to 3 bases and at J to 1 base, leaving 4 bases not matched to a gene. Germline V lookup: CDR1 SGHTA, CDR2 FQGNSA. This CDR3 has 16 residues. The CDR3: CASSFAGTGNTGELFF. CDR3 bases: TGTGCCAGCAGCTTCGCCGGGACAGGGAACACCGGGGAGCTGTTTTTT.

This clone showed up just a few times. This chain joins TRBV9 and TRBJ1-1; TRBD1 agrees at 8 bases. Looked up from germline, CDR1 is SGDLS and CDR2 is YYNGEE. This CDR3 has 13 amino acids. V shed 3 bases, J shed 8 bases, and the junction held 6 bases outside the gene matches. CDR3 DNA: TGTGCCAGCAGCGCAGAGAACAGGGGGGAAGCTTTCTTT. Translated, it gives CASSAENRGEAFF.

The CDR3 DNA is TGTGCCAGCACCGGGACTAGCGTATCCTACGAGCAGTACTTC. Residues: CASTGTSVSYEQYF. The rearrangement uses TRBV6-5 and TRBJ2-7; 10 nucleotides agree with TRBD2. The junction had 4 bases not matched to a gene; V was cut back by 7 bases and J by 1 base. The CDR3 is 14 amino acids. Germline loops: CDR1 MNHEY, CDR2 SVGAGI.

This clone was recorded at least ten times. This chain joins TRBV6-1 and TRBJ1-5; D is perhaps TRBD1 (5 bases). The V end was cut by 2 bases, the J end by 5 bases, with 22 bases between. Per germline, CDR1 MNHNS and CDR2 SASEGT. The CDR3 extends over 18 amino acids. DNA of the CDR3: TGTGCCAGCAGTGAAAATATAGCAGGGAGGGCCCTGGATCAGCCCCAGCATTTT. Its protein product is CASSENIAGRALDQPQHF.

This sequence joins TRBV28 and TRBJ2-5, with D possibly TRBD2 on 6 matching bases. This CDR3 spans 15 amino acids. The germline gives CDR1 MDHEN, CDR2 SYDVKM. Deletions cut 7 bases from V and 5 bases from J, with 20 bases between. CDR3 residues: CASTTLGGSGETQYF. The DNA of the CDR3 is TGTGCCAGCACCACCCTAGGAGGGTCAGGGGAGACCCAGTACTTC.

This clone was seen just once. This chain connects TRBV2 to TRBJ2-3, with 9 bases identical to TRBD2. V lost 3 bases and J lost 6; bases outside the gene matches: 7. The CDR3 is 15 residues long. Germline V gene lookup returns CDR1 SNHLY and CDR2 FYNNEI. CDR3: CASSEASGILDTQYF. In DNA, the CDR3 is TGTGCCAGCAGTGAGGCTAGCGGGATTCTGGATACGCAGTATTTT.

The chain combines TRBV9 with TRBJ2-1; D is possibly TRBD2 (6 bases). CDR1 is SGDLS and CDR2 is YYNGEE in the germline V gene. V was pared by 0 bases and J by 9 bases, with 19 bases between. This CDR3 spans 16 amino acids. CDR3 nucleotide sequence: TGTGCCAGCAGCGTAGGTCAGGGAGGAGTCAGTGCTGAGCAGTTCTTC. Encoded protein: CASSVGQGGVSAEQFF.